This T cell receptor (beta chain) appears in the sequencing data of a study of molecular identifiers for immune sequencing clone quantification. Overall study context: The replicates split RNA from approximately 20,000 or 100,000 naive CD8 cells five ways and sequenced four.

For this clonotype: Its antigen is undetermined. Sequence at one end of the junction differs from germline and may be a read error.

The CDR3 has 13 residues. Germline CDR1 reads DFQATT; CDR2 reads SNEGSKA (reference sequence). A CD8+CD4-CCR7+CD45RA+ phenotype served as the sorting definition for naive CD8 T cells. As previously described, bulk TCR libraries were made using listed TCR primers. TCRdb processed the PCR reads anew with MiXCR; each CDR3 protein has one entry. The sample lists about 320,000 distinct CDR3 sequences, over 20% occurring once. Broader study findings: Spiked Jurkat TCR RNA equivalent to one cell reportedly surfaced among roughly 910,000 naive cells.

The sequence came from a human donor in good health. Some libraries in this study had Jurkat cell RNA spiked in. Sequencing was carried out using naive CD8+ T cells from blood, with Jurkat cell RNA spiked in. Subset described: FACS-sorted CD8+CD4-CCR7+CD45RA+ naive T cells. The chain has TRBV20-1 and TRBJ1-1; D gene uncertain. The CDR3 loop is CGASEGWNTEAFF. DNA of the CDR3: TGCGGTGCTAGCGAGGGATGGAACACTGAAGCTTTCTTT.